Sequencing of this T cell receptor beta chain was carried out in a study of blood T cell repertoires in COVID-19. Study summary: The United States, Italy and Spain supplied acute and convalescent COVID-19 samples.

Original analysis: The authors estimated nucleated cell counts from reference gene primer amplification. Method: immunoSEQ multiplex PCR; TCRdb's copy keeps in-frame clones and lacks some. Clone size and the V and J calls come from that table; the DNA yielded D and trimming. The sample yields approximately 37,000 clones, 80% to 90% seen once. This CDR3 contains 14 residues. CDR1 SQVTM and CDR2 ANQGSEA come from the germline V gene. V dropped 4 bases and J dropped 0 bases, with 12 bases sitting between them. The sample taken for sequencing was peripheral blood. The chain couples TRBV29-1 to TRBJ1-1, with a weak D call TRBD1 (5 bases). This clonotype was obtained from a woman in her 70s with acute or convalescent COVID-19. For the CDR3, the DNA is TGCAGCGTTGTGACAGCTGCTTTGAACACTGAAGCTTTCTTT. Amino acid sequence: CSVVTAALNTEAFF. The full variable domain, completed using reference TRBV29-1 and TRBJ1-1, is SAVISQKPSRDICQRGTSLTIQCQVDSQVTMMFWYRQQPGQSLTLIATANQGSEATYESGFVIDKFPISRPNLTFSTLTVSNMSPEDSSIYLCSVVTAALNTEAFFGQGTRLTVV.